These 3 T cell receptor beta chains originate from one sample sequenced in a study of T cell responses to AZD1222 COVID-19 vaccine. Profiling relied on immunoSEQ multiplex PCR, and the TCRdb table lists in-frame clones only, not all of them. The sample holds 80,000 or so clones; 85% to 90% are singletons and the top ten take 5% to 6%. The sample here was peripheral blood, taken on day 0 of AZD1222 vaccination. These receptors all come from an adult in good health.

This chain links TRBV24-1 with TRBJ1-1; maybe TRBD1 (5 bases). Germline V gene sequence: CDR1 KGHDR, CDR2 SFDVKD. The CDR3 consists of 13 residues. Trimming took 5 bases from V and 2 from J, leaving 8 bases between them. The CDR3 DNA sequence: TGTGCCACCAGTGCCGGGGGTAACACTGAAGCTTTCTTT. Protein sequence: CATSAGGNTEAFF.

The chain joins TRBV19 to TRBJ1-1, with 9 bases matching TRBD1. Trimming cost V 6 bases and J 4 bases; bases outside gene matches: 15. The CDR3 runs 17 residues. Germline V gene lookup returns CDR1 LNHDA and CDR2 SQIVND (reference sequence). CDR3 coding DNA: TGTGCCAGTAGCTCCTCGGATTCCGGGACAGGGAGCACTGAAGCTTTCTTT. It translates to CASSSSDSGTGSTEAFF. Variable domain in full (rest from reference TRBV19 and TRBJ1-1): DGGITQSPKYLFRKEGQNVTLSCEQNLNHDAMYWYRQDPGQGLRLIYYSQIVNDFQKGDIAEGYSVSREKKESFPLTVTSAQKNPTAFYLCASSSSDSGTGSTEAFFGQGTRLTVV.

This CDR3 reads CASSEGTGGSVDTEAFF. The CDR3 DNA is TGCGCCAGCAGCGAGGGGACAGGGGGCTCTGTGGACACTGAAGCTTTCTTT. This chain uses TRBV5-1 with TRBJ1-1; 12 nucleotides match TRBD1. Trimming took 4 bases from V and 3 from J; bases not matched to a gene: 10. Germline V gene lookup returns CDR1 SGHRS and CDR2 YFSETQ. The CDR3 spans 17 residues.